The clone carrying this T cell receptor (beta chain) was seen many times. The CDR3 extends 3 residues past the end of the read, so its final part is completed from the germline J gene. The data originate from a study of T cell clonality in common variable immunodeficiency. The data were produced by immunoSEQ multiplex PCR, yet TCRdb's version contains in-frame clones alone and is incomplete. This table holds some 80,000 clones with no singletons; the top ten claim 0.8%. In germline, CDR1 is SEHNR, CDR2 FQNEAQ (reference sequence). V lost 5 bases to trimming and J lost 3 bases, with 13 bases between them. This CDR3 contains 14 residues.

Sequencing used peripheral blood mononuclear cells. The rearrangement joins TRBV7-9 to TRBJ2-5, with a possible D match to TRBD1 (5 bases). The sequence came from a person aged 18-70 years in good health. CDR3 loop: CASSPGHPKETQYF. The covered CDR3 bases are TGTGCCAGCAGCCCAGGACACCCCAAAGAGACC.